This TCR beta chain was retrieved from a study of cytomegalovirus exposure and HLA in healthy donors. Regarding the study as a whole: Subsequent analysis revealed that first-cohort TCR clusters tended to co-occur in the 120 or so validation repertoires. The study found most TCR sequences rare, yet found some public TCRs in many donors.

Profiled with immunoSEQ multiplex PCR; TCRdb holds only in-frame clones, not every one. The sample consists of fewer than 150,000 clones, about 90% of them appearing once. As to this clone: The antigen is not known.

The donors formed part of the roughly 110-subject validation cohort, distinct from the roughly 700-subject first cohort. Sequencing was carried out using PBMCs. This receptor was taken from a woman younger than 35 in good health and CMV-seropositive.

DNA of the CDR3: TGTGCCATCAATCCCGGGACAGGCCCGTATGGCTACACCTTC. Amino acids: CAINPGTGPYGYTF. The chain joins TRBV10-3 to TRBJ1-2; 8 bases map to TRBD1. The V gene end was trimmed by 7 bases and the J gene end by 5 bases; junction bases not matched to a gene: 9. The CDR3 sequence is 14 residues long. Per germline, CDR1 ENHRY and CDR2 SYGVKD.